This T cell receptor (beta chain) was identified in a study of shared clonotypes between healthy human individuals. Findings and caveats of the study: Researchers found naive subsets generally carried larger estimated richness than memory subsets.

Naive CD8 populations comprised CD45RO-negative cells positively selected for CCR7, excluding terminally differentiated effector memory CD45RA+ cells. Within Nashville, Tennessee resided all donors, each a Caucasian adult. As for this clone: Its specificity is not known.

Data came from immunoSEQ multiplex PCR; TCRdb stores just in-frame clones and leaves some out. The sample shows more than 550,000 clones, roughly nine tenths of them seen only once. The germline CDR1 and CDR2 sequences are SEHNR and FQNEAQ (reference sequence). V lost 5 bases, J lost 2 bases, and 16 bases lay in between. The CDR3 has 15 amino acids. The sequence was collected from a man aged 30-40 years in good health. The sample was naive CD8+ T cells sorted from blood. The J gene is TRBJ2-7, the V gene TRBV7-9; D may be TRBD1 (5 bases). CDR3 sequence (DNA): TGTGCCAGCAGCCCTAGGACAAACCGCCCCTACGAGCAGTACTTC. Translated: CASSPRTNRPYEQYF.